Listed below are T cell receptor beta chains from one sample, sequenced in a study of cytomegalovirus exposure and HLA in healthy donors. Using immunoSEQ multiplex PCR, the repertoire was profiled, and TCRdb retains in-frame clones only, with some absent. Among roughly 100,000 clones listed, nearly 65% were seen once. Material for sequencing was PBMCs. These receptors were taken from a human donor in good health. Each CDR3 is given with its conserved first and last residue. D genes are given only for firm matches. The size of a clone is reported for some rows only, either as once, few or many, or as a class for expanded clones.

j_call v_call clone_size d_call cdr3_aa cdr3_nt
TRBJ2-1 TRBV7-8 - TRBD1 CASSLGGTGYNEQFF TGTGCCAGCAGCTTAGGCGGGACAGGGTACAATGAGCAGTTCTTC
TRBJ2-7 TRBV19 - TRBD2 CASSISGRAYEQYF TGTGCCAGTAGTATTAGCGGGAGGGCCTACGAGCAGTACTTC
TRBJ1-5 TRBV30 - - CAWSVGQGFQPQHF TGTGCCTGGAGTGTCGGTCAGGGTTTTCAGCCCCAGCATTTT
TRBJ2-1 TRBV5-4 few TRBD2 CASSLRLAASYNEQFF TGTGCCAGCAGCCTGCGACTAGCGGCTTCCTACAATGAGCAGTTCTTC
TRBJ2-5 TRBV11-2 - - CASSLDSGVFRQETQYF TGTGCCAGCAGCTTAGACTCCGGGGTCTTCCGCCAAGAGACCCAGTACTTC
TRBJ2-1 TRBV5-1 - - CASSLLISYEQFF TGCGCCAGCAGCTTGCTGATAAGCTATGAGCAGTTCTTC
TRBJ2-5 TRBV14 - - CASSQEDSLETQYF TGTGCCAGCAGCCAAGAAGACAGTTTAGAGACCCAGTACTTC
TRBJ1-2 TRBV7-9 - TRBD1 CASSSSGTGSFGYTF TGTGCCAGCAGCTCGTCCGGGACAGGATCGTTCGGCTACACCTTC
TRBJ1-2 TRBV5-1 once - CASSLTVPGGYTF TGCGCCAGCAGCTTGACTGTACCGGGGGGCTACACCTTC
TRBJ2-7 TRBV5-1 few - CASSLGTNSYEQYF TGCGCCAGCAGCTTAGGGACAAATTCCTACGAGCAGTACTTC
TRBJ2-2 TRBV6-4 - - CASSEDSPATGELFF TGTGCCAGCAGTGAAGACTCTCCCGCCACCGGGGAGCTGTTTTTT
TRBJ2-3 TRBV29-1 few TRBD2 CSVVTAGGSLGTQYF TGCAGCGTTGTTACAGCGGGAGGGTCCTTAGGTACGCAGTATTTT
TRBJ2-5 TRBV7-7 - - CASSLGPGEETQYF TGTGCTAGCAGCCTCGGACCCGGGGAAGAGACCCAGTACTTC
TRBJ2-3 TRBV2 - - CASEDPREVDTQYF TGTGCCAGCGAGGACCCAAGGGAGGTAGATACGCAGTATTTT
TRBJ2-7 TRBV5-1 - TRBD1 CASSLVVGTASSYEQYF TGCGCCAGCAGCTTGGTGGTAGGGACAGCGAGCTCCTACGAGCAGTACTTC
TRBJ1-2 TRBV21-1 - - CASSGDRDYGYTF TGTGCCAGCAGCGGGGACAGGGACTATGGCTACACCTTC
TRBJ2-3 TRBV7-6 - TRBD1 CASSLGGQGASTDTQYF TGTGCCAGCAGCTTAGGTGGACAGGGGGCTAGCACAGATACGCAGTATTTT
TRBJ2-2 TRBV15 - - CATSRDQGTGELFF TGTGCCACCAGCAGAGATCAGGGGACCGGGGAGCTGTTTTTT
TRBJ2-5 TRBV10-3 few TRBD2 CAISRGDRGDETQYF TGTGCCATCAGTCGGGGGGATAGAGGAGATGAGACCCAGTACTTC
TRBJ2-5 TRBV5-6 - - CASSFFRTRGQETQYF TGTGCCAGCAGCTTTTTTCGGACAAGGGGACAAGAGACCCAGTACTTC
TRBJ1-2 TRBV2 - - CASSEPAGTPWRTF TGTGCCAGCAGTGAACCTGCCGGGACTCCCTGGAGGACCTTC
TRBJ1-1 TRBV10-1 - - CASSDSGTANTEAFF TGCGCCAGCAGTGACAGTGGAACAGCTAACACTGAAGCTTTCTTT
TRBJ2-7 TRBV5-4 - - CASSSDPGRRSYEQYF TGTGCCAGCAGCTCGGATCCGGGGAGGCGATCCTACGAGCAGTACTTC
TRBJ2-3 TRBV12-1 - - CASGTSMGDGADTQYF TGTGCCAGCGGCACTTCCATGGGAGATGGGGCAGATACGCAGTATTTT
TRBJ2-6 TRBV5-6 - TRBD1 CASSLAGDRVYGANVLTF TGTGCCAGCAGCTTGGCCGGGGACAGGGTGTATGGGGCCAACGTCCTGACTTTC
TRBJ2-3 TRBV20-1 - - CSASSTDTQYF TGCAGTGCGTCTAGCACAGATACGCAGTATTTT
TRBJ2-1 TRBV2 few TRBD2 CASRDGTSGRNEQFF TGTGCCAGCAGAGACGGGACTAGCGGGAGGAATGAGCAGTTCTTC
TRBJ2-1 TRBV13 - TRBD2 CASSLDSMGLAGGEQFF TGTGCCAGCAGCCTCGACAGCATGGGACTAGCGGGAGGGGAGCAGTTCTTC
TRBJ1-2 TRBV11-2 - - CASSPLSLEYGYTF TGTGCCAGCAGCCCACTGTCCTTAGAGTATGGCTACACCTTC
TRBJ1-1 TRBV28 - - CASSSVGSMNTEAFF TGTGCCAGCAGTTCCGTGGGCTCCATGAACACTGAAGCTTTCTTT
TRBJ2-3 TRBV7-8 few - CASSSGTDTQYF TGTGCCAGCAGCTCCGGCACAGATACGCAGTATTTT
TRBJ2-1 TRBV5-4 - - CASSFFGASPTSNEQFF TGTGCCAGCAGCTTTTTTGGGGCCAGTCCCACCAGCAATGAGCAGTTCTTC
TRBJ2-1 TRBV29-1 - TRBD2 CSVKGLAGRYNEQFF TGCAGCGTGAAGGGTCTAGCGGGACGATACAATGAGCAGTTCTTC
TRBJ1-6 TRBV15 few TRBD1 CATSREQGPGSPLHF TGTGCCACCAGCAGAGAACAGGGGCCTGGTTCACCCCTCCACTTT
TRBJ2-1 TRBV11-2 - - CASSSVVGQFF TGTGCCAGCAGCTCCGTAGTTGGGCAGTTCTTC
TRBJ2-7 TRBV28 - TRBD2 CASRKREDSYEQYF TGTGCCAGCCGGAAGCGGGAGGACTCCTACGAGCAGTACTTC
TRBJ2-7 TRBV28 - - CASSLRGAGNKQYF TGTGCCAGCAGTTTACGGGGGGCAGGCAACAAGCAGTACTTC
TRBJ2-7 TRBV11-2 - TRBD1 CASSLEQGSSEQYF TGTGCCAGCAGCTTAGAACAGGGGTCGAGCGAGCAGTACTTC
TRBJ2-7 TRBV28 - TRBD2 CASSFSTSGSFRYYEQYF TGTGCCAGCAGTTTTTCTACTAGCGGGAGTTTTCGATACTACGAGCAGTACTTC
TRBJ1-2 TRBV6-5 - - CASKAGATNYGYTF TGTGCCAGCAAGGCAGGGGCGACCAACTATGGCTACACCTTC